These 15 T cell receptor beta chains were sequenced from one sample in a study of identical twins. TCRdb re-called the 5' RACE reads through MiXCR, storing one row per CDR3 protein. The sample includes 350,000 to 500,000 distinct CDR3 sequences, under 20% of them seen just once. The sequenced sample consisted of naive T cells sorted from blood. These receptors all stem from a man aged 45-65 years in good health.

This clonotype has at least ten counts. V gene TRBV4-2 combines with J gene TRBJ2-7, with 11 nucleotides matching TRBD2. The CDR3 runs to 17 residues. The germline V gene has CDR1 LGHNA and CDR2 YNFKEQ. V gave up 0 bases and J gave up 4 bases; unmatched junction bases: 8. The CDR3 region has the DNA TGTGCCAGCAGCCAAGATCTGGGGACTAGCGGCCGATACGAGCAGTACTTC. This sequence encodes CASSQDLGTSGRYEQYF.

This rearrangement joins TRBV20-1 to TRBJ2-5; possibly TRBD1 for D (5 bases). Trimming took 6 bases from V and 0 from J, leaving 8 bases between them. The CDR3 extends over 12 amino acids. Germline CDR1 and CDR2: DFQATT and SNEGSKA (reference sequence). The DNA for the CDR3 is TGCAGTGCATTGACAGACCAAGAGACCCAGTACTTC. Its translation is CSALTDQETQYF.

This clonotype was detected many times. The chain links TRBV4-3 to TRBJ1-2; 8 nucleotides agree with TRBD1. J was trimmed by 6 bases and V by 4 bases; bases with no gene match: 4. This CDR3 has 13 residues. The V gene's germline CDR1 is LGHNA and CDR2 YSLEER. The CDR3 spells CASSPYRGDGYTF. The CDR3 region has the DNA TGCGCCAGCAGCCCGTACAGGGGGGATGGCTACACCTTC.

This clonotype appeared many times. The V call is TRBV18, the J call TRBJ2-7; the D gene is possibly TRBD1 (7 bases). The CDR3 covers 14 residues. The germline V and J ends were trimmed by 2 bases and 7 bases, with 15 bases remaining between them. Germline V CDR1 and CDR2: KGHSH, LQKENI. CDR3 residues: CASSPAGQTIEQYF. CDR3 nucleotides: TGTGCCAGCTCACCAGCGGGACAGACTATAGAGCAGTACTTC. Based on the CDR3 plus reference TRBV18 and TRBJ2-7, the full variable domain is NAGVMQNPRHLVRRRGQEARLRCSPMKGHSHVYWYRQLPEEGLKFMVYLQKENIIDESGMPKERFSAEFPKEGPSILRIQQVVRGDSAAYFCASSPAGQTIEQYFGPGTRLTVT.

The sample holds a few counts of this clonotype. The chain is built from TRBV6-2 or TRBV6-3 and TRBJ2-1; 9 bases line up with TRBD2. CDR3 length equals 20 residues. Germline CDR1 MNHEY, CDR2 SVGEGT. J lost 0 bases, V lost 0 bases, and 12 bases had no gene match. The CDR3: CASSYSINRLAASSYNEQFF. The CDR3 bases are TGTGCCAGCAGTTACTCGATCAACAGACTAGCGGCCAGCTCCTACAATGAGCAGTTCTTC.

This clonotype came up many times. V and J are TRBV25-1 and TRBJ2-3; a weak D match, TRBD2 (6 bases). V lost 1 base, J lost 0 bases, and 14 bases lay in between. The CDR3 is 17 amino acids. In germline, CDR1 is MGHDK, CDR2 SYGVNS. The CDR3 DNA is TGTGCCAGCAGTGAATGGGGAGGACGAATTAGCACAGATACGCAGTATTTT. Protein: CASSEWGGRISTDTQYF.

This clonotype occurred many times. The gene calls are TRBV18 and TRBJ1-2; a weak D match, TRBD1 (5 bases). CDR1 is KGHSH and CDR2 is LQKENI in the germline V gene. The CDR3 is 14 amino acids. The germline V and J ends were trimmed by 0 bases and 4 bases, with 9 bases remaining between them. The CDR3 spells CASSPPWGSYGYTF. The CDR3 DNA reads TGTGCCAGCTCACCACCGTGGGGGTCCTATGGCTACACCTTC.

This clonotype has only a few counts. The chain couples TRBV7-9 to TRBJ2-1, with D unresolved. Germline V gene lookup returns CDR1 SEHNR and CDR2 FQNEAQ (reference sequence). This CDR3 has 12 amino acids. The V end lost 9 bases, the J end lost 5 bases, and 11 bases lay between the germline ends. CDR3 DNA: TGTGCCAGTGCCACGACACACAATGAGCAGTTCTTC. Translated: CASATTHNEQFF.

The gene calls are TRBV18 and TRBJ2-7; a possible D gene is TRBD2 (7 bases). This CDR3 comprises 15 residues. The V gene lost 8 bases and the J gene lost 2 bases, with 19 bases spanning the gap. Germline CDR1 reads KGHSH; CDR2 reads LQKENI. CDR3 sequence: CASATRGGDPYEQYF. The CDR3 DNA follows: TGTGCCAGCGCAACGAGGGGGGGCGATCCCTACGAGCAGTACTTC.

The chain employs TRBV20-1 and TRBJ1-5; D uncertain. The CDR3 has 14 residues. V lost 3 bases to trimming and J lost 6 bases, with 15 bases between them. Germline V lookup: CDR1 DFQATT, CDR2 SNEGSKA (reference sequence). The CDR3 sequence: CSASGRLVGQPQHF. In DNA form, the CDR3 reads TGCAGTGCTAGCGGACGCCTGGTCGGTCAGCCCCAGCATTTT.

This clonotype was recorded many times. The chain combines TRBV6-1 with TRBJ2-7, with D possibly TRBD1 on 6 matching bases. Between the trimmed V and J ends, which lost 5 bases and 2 bases, there was a span of 13 bases. The CDR3 spans 14 residues. Germline V CDR1 and CDR2: MNHNS, SASEGT. CDR3 DNA: TGTGCCAGCAGTCAGGGGCAGCTTACCTACGAGCAGTACTTC. Residues: CASSQGQLTYEQYF.

This sequence joins TRBV20-1 and TRBJ2-1, with 9 bases fitting TRBD2. From germline, CDR1 is DFQATT and CDR2 SNEGSKA (reference sequence). There are 14 residues in the CDR3. The junction had 5 bases not matched to a gene; V was cut back by 3 bases and J by 5 bases. Here the CDR3 DNA reads TGCAGTGCTAGTCTACGCGGGGGGGACAATGAGCAGTTCTTC. Its protein is CSASLRGGDNEQFF.

This clonotype showed up just a few times. This chain links TRBV7-6 with TRBJ2-3, with 8 bases lining up with TRBD1. CDR3 length equals 15 residues. Trimming cost V 5 bases and J 1 base; bases outside gene matches: 5. Germline V gene sequence: CDR1 SGHVS, CDR2 FNYEAQ. CDR3 in DNA: TGTGCCAGCAGCAACGGACAGGGCCGCACAGATACGCAGTATTTT. This sequence encodes CASSNGQGRTDTQYF.

This clonotype has a count of ten or more. The rearrangement uses TRBV20-1 and TRBJ1-1, with 7 bases that match TRBD1. Germline assignment: CDR1 DFQATT and CDR2 SNEGSKA (reference sequence). The V gene end was trimmed by 5 bases and the J gene end by 7 bases; junction bases not matched to a gene: 16. The CDR3 is 15 residues long. DNA of the CDR3: TGCAGTGCTTCCCTAGACAGGGCGAGGGGTTATGAAGCTTTCTTT. Protein product: CSASLDRARGYEAFF.

The chain combines TRBV7-9 with TRBJ2-7; D not resolved. Germline CDR1 is SEHNR and CDR2 is FQNEAQ (reference sequence). V lost 5 bases and J lost 5, with 10 bases in between. This CDR3 has 12 amino acids. CDR3 in amino acids: CASSDPVDEQYF. The CDR3 DNA is TGTGCCAGCAGCGACCCAGTGGACGAGCAGTACTTC.